This T cell receptor (beta chain) was captured in a study of T cells in Graves' hyperthyroidism and ophthalmopathy. Regions amplified from RNA transcripts were the TCR beta CDR3 regions. A set of HTBI primers served as the primers for a first-round RT-PCR of the TCR CDR3. MiXCR, applied by TCRdb to the multiplex PCR reads, yields one record per CDR3 protein. The sample shows about 700,000 distinct CDR3 sequences, approximately 15% of them seen only once. This clonotype showed up many times. Trimming at V came to 2 bases and at J to 7 bases, leaving 8 bases not matched to a gene. The germline gives CDR1 MNHEY, CDR2 SVGAGI. This CDR3 spans 15 amino acids.

The chain employs TRBV6-5 and TRBJ2-1, with 7 bases aligning to TRBD2. Sample: blood. The source is a woman under 30 with Graves' hyperthyroidism. The CDR3 loop reads CASSYGLAGSNEQFF. CDR3 nucleotide sequence: TGTGCCAGCAGTTACGGGTTAGCGGGCTCTAATGAGCAGTTCTTC.